A single sample gave rise to the 21 T cell receptor beta chains below, sequenced in a study of OX40 agonist ivuxolimab in advanced cancers. The assay was immunoSEQ multiplex PCR, and TCRdb's table has in-frame clones only and misses some. Of roughly 100,000 clones in the sample, 80% to 90% were seen once. The material was CD4+ or CD8+ T cells sorted from blood, obtained in a trial of the OX40 agonist ivuxolimab. The receptors here all came from an adult with an advanced solid tumor such as melanoma, head and neck, liver or kidney cancer.

The rearrangement links TRBV27 to TRBJ2-7; 7 bases match TRBD2. Germline trimming cut 6 bases from V and 0 bases from J; bases unmatched to any gene: 5. The CDR3 contains 14 residues. The germline CDR1 and CDR2 sequences are MNHEY and SMNVEV (reference sequence). CDR3 residues: CASSFSGDSYEQYF. The CDR3 DNA reads TGTGCCAGCAGCTTCAGCGGGGACTCCTACGAGCAGTACTTC.

The chain combines TRBV18 with TRBJ1-1; no clear D gene. Germline V gene data show CDR1 as KGHSH and CDR2 as LQKENI. The germline V and J ends were trimmed by 5 bases and 0 bases, with 4 bases remaining between them. This CDR3 has 12 amino acids. The DNA for the CDR3 is TGTGCCAGCTCAAACTTGAACACTGAAGCTTTCTTT. This codes for CASSNLNTEAFF.

The chain is built from TRBV6-5 and TRBJ1-2; possible D gene TRBD1, 5 bases. This CDR3 contains 13 residues. V was trimmed by 5 bases and J by 4 bases, leaving 11 bases between them. Germline lookup yields CDR1 MNHEY and CDR2 SVGAGI. Here the CDR3 DNA reads TGTGCCAGCAGTCCCCGGGACTCCTATGGCTACACCTTC. It translates to CASSPRDSYGYTF.

The chain has TRBV28 and TRBJ2-7, with 8 bases fitting TRBD2. This CDR3 spans 13 amino acids. The trim removed 4 bases at V and 3 bases at J, leaving 2 bases unmatched. CDR1 and CDR2 from the germline V gene are MDHEN and SYDVKM. The CDR3: CASSSGGHYEQYF. The CDR3 region has the DNA TGTGCCAGCAGTTCGGGGGGGCACTACGAGCAGTACTTC.

The V call is TRBV5-1, the J call TRBJ2-3; possible D gene TRBD2, 6 bases. The CDR3 runs to 15 residues. Trimming pared 1 base from V and 1 base from J, leaving 10 bases between. Germline CDR1 reads SGHRS; CDR2 reads YFSETQ. This chain's CDR3 is CASSLSGERTDTQYF. In DNA form, the CDR3 reads TGCGCCAGCAGCTTGTCGGGGGAACGCACAGATACGCAGTATTTT.

Only one count was recorded for this clone. CDR3 loop: CASSERQGRPLHF. The CDR3 coding sequence is TGTGCCAGCAGCGAACGACAGGGAAGGCCCCTCCACTTT. The rearrangement uses TRBV7-2 and TRBJ1-6; TRBD1 aligns across 7 bases. Germline CDR1 reads SGHTA; CDR2 reads FQGNSA. J was trimmed by 13 bases and V by 5 bases; bases with no gene match: 8. This CDR3 has 13 amino acids.

This chain links TRBV2 with TRBJ2-1; 8 nucleotides match TRBD1. Germline V lookup: CDR1 SNHLY, CDR2 FYNNEI. V was clipped by 6 bases and J by 6 bases; unmatched bases: 10. This CDR3 is 15 amino acids long. CDR3: CASRPTTTGGNEQFF. In DNA form, the CDR3 reads TGTGCCAGCAGACCGACTACTACAGGGGGCAATGAGCAGTTCTTC.

V gene TRBV7-2 combines with J gene TRBJ1-4; no definite D call. Deletions cut 5 bases from V and 6 bases from J, with 13 bases between. Germline CDR1 is SGHTA and CDR2 is FQGNSA. This CDR3 region has 14 residues. For the CDR3, the DNA is TGTGCCAGCAGCCTGGGAGGGAAGGATGAAAAACTGTTTTTT. The encoded protein is CASSLGGKDEKLFF.

Concerning this clone itself: The junction and the germline gene differ at one end; a read error may be behind it. This chain uses TRBV10-1 with TRBJ1-4; D perhaps matches TRBD1 (6 bases). This CDR3 spans 16 amino acids. CDR1 is WNHNN and CDR2 is SYGVQD in the germline V gene (reference sequence). The CDR3 region is CASREFCIGRGEKLFF. The CDR3 coding sequence is TGCGCCAGCAGGGAGTTCTGCATCGGGAGGGGGGAAAAACTGTTTTTT.

The gene calls are TRBV19 and TRBJ2-3; D remains ambiguous. V was shortened by 4 bases and J by 6 bases, with 5 bases between the two germline ends. Germline V gives CDR1 LNHDA, CDR2 SQIVND (reference sequence). This CDR3 is 11 amino acids long. As DNA, the CDR3 is TGTGCCAGTAGTAGGTGGGATACGCAGTATTTT. Translating gives CASSRWDTQYF.

The rearrangement joins TRBV6-6 to TRBJ2-2; TRBD2 might be the D (7 bases). This CDR3 is built from 15 residues. The germline V and J ends were trimmed by 7 bases and 4 bases, with 16 bases remaining between them. The germline gives CDR1 MNHNY, CDR2 SVGAGI (reference sequence). CDR3: CASTQGGGATGELFF. The CDR3 DNA is TGTGCCAGCACCCAGGGAGGGGGTGCCACCGGGGAGCTGTTTTTT.

The chain employs TRBV7-2 and TRBJ1-6, with a tentative D call TRBD1 (6 bases). From germline, CDR1 is SGHTA and CDR2 FQGNSA. The length of the CDR3 is 15 residues. V was cut by 5 bases and J by 14 bases, with 22 bases left in between. CDR3 nucleotides: TGTGCCAGCAGCCCCTATCGGGACATCCCCCTATCCCTCCACTTT. This translates into CASSPYRDIPLSLHF.

This chain connects TRBV28 to TRBJ2-7, with 7 nucleotides matching TRBD1. The CDR3 totals 13 residues. The V gene end was trimmed by 7 bases and the J gene end by 3 bases; junction bases not matched to a gene: 6. Germline V CDR1 and CDR2: MDHEN, SYDVKM. The CDR3, as DNA: TGTGCCAGCAACAGGGGTACGGGCTACGAGCAGTACTTC. Translating it yields CASNRGTGYEQYF.

This chain uses TRBV21-1 with TRBJ1-2; the table calls TRBD1, which could not be checked here. TRBV21-1 is designated a pseudogene. The CDR3 loop spans 16 amino acids. CDR3 protein: CASSKVNGAGDNGYTF. The CDR3 DNA follows: TGTGCCAGCAGCAAAGTTAATGGGGCAGGGGATAACGGCTACACCTTC.

The chain carries TRBV21-1 and TRBJ1-5; the tabulated D call, TRBD1, remains unverified against the DNA. TRBV21-1 is deemed a pseudogene. The CDR3 spans 17 residues. The CDR3 protein is CASSKADSRYSNQPQHF. The CDR3 DNA reads as TGTGCCAGCAGCAAAGCAGACAGCCGATATAGCAATCAGCCCCAGCATTTT.

V usage is TRBV18 and J usage is TRBJ2-7, with D hard to call. CDR1 is KGHSH and CDR2 is LQKENI in the germline V gene. Trimming took 0 bases from V and 0 from J, leaving 9 bases between them. This CDR3 has 15 amino acids. The CDR3: CASSPPNSYSYEQYF. Here the CDR3 DNA reads TGTGCCAGCTCACCACCCAACAGTTACTCCTACGAGCAGTACTTC.

V and J are TRBV2 and TRBJ2-2, with 8 nucleotides matching TRBD1. This CDR3 is built from 14 residues. With V trimmed by 8 bases and J by 1 base, 3 bases remained unmatched. Germline CDR1 is SNHLY and CDR2 is FYNNEI. The CDR3 reads CASVGQGNTGELFF. As DNA, the CDR3 is TGTGCCAGCGTTGGACAGGGGAACACCGGGGAGCTGTTTTTT.

V gene TRBV10-3 combines with J gene TRBJ1-5, with a possible D match to TRBD1 (5 bases). There are 15 residues in the CDR3. Germline lookup yields CDR1 ENHRY and CDR2 SYGVKD. Trimming removed 3 bases at V and 0 bases at J, with 9 bases between. The CDR3 is CAISDGTGSNQPQHF. CDR3 nucleotide sequence: TGTGCCATCAGTGATGGGACGGGTAGCAATCAGCCCCAGCATTTT.

The chain has TRBV18 and TRBJ2-7, with 8 bases fitting TRBD1. The CDR3 extends over 14 amino acids. The trim removed 3 bases at V and 6 bases at J, leaving 7 bases unmatched. Germline assignment: CDR1 KGHSH and CDR2 LQKENI. The CDR3 here is CASSPLQGEREQYF. The CDR3 region has the DNA TGTGCCAGCTCACCGCTACAGGGGGAACGCGAGCAGTACTTC.

V gene TRBV18 combines with J gene TRBJ1-1; possible D gene TRBD1, 6 bases. Germline V CDR1 and CDR2: KGHSH, LQKENI. V was clipped by 2 bases and J by 4 bases, with 17 bases between them. There are 16 residues in the CDR3. CDR3 protein: CASSPESPGAGTEAFF. CDR3 sequence (DNA): TGTGCCAGCTCACCAGAGTCCCCAGGGGCTGGCACTGAAGCTTTCTTT.

The chain uses TRBV19 and TRBJ1-4; TRBD1 matches 10 bases. Germline V gene lookup returns CDR1 LNHDA and CDR2 SQIVND (reference sequence). The V and J ends lost 8 bases and 0 bases, in that order; junction bases with no gene match: 3. The CDR3 has 15 residues. The CDR3 sequence: CASGDRGATNEKLFF. The CDR3 DNA is TGTGCCAGTGGGGACAGGGGTGCAACTAATGAAAAACTGTTTTTT. Supplemented by reference TRBV19 and TRBJ1-4, the full variable domain reads DGGITQSPKYLFRKEGQNVTLSCEQNLNHDAMYWYRQDPGQGLRLIYYSQIVNDFQKGDIAEGYSVSREKKESFPLTVTSAQKNPTAFYLCASGDRGATNEKLFFGSGTQLSVL.